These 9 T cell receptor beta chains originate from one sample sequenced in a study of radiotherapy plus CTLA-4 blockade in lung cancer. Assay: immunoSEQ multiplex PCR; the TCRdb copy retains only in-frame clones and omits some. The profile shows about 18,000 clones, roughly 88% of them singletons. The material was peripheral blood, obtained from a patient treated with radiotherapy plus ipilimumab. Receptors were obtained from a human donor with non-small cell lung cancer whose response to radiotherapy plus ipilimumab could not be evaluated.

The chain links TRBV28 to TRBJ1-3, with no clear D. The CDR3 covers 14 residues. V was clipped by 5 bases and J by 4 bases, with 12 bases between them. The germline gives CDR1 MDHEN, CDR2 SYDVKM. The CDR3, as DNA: TGTGCCAGCAGTCCCCAAGGGAGGGGAAACACCATATATTTT. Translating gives CASSPQGRGNTIYF.

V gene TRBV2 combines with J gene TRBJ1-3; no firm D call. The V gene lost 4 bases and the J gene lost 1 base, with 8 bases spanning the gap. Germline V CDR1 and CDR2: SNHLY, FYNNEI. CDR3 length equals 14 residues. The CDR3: CASSAELSGNTIYF. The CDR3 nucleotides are TGTGCCAGCAGTGCGGAGTTATCTGGAAACACCATATATTTT. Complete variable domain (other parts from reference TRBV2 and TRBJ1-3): EPEVTQTPSHQVTQMGQEVILRCVPISNHLYFYWYRQILGQKVEFLVSFYNNEISEKSEIFDDQFSVERPDGSNFTLKIRSTKLEDSAMYFCASSAELSGNTIYFGEGSWLTVV.

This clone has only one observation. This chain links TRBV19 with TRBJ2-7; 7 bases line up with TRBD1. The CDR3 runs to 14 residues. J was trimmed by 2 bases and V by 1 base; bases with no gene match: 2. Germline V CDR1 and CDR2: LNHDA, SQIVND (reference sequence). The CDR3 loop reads CASSIGDSTYEQYF. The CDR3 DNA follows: TGTGCCAGTAGTATAGGGGACAGCACCTACGAGCAGTACTTC. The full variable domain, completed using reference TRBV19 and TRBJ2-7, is DGGITQSPKYLFRKEGQNVTLSCEQNLNHDAMYWYRQDPGQGLRLIYYSQIVNDFQKGDIAEGYSVSREKKESFPLTVTSAQKNPTAFYLCASSIGDSTYEQYFGPGTRLTVT.

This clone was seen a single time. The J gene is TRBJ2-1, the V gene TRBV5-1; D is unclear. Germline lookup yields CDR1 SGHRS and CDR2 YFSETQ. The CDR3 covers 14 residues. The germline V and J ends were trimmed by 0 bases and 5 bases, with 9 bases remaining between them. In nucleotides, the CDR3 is TGCGCCAGCAGCTTGGGATCAACACACAATGAGCAGTTCTTC. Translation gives CASSLGSTHNEQFF.

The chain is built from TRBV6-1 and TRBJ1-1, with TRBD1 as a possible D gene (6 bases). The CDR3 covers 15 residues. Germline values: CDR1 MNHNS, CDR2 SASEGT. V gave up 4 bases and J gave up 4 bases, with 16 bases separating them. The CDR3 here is CASSGNRASVTEAFF. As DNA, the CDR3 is TGTGCCAGCAGTGGAAACAGGGCCTCCGTCACTGAAGCTTTCTTT.

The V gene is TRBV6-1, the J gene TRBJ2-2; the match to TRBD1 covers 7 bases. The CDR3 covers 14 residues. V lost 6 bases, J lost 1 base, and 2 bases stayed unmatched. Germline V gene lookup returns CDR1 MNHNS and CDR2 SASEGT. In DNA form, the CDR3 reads TGTGCCAGCAGCGGACAGGAGAACACCGGGGAGCTGTTTTTT. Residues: CASSGQENTGELFF.

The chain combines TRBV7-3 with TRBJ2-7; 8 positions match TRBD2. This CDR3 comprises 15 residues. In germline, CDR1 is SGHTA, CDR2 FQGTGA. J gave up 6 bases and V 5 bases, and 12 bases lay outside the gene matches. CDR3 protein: CASSPTGGRISEQYF. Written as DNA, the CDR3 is TGTGCCAGCAGCCCAACGGGCGGGAGGATCTCCGAGCAGTACTTC.

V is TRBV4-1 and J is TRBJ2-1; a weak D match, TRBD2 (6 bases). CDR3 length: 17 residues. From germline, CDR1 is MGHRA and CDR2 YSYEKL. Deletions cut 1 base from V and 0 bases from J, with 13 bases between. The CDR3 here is CASSQGAGDFSYNEQFF. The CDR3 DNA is TGCGCCAGCAGCCAAGGGGCCGGGGACTTCTCCTACAATGAGCAGTTCTTC.

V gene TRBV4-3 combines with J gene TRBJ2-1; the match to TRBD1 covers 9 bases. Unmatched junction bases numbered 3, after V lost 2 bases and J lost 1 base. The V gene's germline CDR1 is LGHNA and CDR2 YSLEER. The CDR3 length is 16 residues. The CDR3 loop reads CASSQRQGESYNEQFF. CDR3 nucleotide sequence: TGCGCCAGCAGCCAACGACAGGGGGAGTCCTACAATGAGCAGTTCTTC.